This T cell receptor beta chain was sequenced in a study of Ad26.COV2.S vaccination and SARS-CoV-2 variants. The CDR3 totals 15 residues. Germline trimming cut 0 bases from V and 7 bases from J; bases unmatched to any gene: 6. Germline CDR1 SGHTA, CDR2 FQGNSA. Study-level points and caveats: Vaccinated and placebo-treated recipients had similar non-spike TCR breadth.

Treatment: roughly 18 received Ad26.COV2.S at low or high dose, single or two shots; roughly 5 received placebo; per-sample allocation not given. The study sampled participants on day 63 after the first vaccine or placebo injection. For this clone: Its antigen remains unidentified.

Libraries were prepared by immunoSEQ multiplex PCR; TCRdb keeps only in-frame clonotypes and omits some of them. The sample gives about 440,000 clones, around 85% of which show up once; 9.5% to 15% is in the top ten. The TCR originated in a person aged 18-65 years who received the Ad26.COV2.S COVID-19 vaccine or a placebo. The chain employs TRBV7-2 and TRBJ2-1; 7 bases map to TRBD1. The source material was peripheral blood, sampled in a trial of Ad26.COV2.S vaccine versus placebo. The CDR3 loop reads CASSLADRSENEQFF. The CDR3 DNA reads as TGTGCCAGCAGCTTAGCGGACAGGTCCGAGAATGAGCAGTTCTTC.